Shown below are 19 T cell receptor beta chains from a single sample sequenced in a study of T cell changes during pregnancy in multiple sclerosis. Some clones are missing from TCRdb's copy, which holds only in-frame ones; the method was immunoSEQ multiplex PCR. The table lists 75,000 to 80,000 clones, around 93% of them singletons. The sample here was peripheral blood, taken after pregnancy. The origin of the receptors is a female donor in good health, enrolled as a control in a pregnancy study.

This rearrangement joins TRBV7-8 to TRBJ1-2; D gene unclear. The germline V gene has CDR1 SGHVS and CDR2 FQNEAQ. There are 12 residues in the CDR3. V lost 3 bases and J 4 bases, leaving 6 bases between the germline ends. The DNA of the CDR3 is TGTGCCAGCAGCTTTGACATCTATGGCTACACCTTC. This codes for CASSFDIYGYTF.

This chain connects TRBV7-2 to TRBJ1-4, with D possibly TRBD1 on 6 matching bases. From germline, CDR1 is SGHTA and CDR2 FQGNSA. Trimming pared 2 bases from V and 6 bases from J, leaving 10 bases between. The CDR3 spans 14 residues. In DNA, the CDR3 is TGTGCCAGCAGCTTAACACAGGGACATGAAAAACTGTTTTTT. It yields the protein CASSLTQGHEKLFF.

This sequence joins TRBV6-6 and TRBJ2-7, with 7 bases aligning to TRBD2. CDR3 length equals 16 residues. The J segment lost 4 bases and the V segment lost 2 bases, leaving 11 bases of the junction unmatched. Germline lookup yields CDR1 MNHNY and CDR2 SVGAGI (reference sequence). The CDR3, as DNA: TGTGCCAGCAGTTACCCCCTAATTGGGGAGGGGTACGAGCAGTACTTC. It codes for CASSYPLIGEGYEQYF.

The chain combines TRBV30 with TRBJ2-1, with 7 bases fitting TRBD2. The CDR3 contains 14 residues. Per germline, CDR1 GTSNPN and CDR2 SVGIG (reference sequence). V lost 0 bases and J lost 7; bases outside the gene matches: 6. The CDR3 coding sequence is TGTGCCTGGAGTGTAGACGGGGGAGGGAATGAGCAGTTCTTC. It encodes CAWSVDGGGNEQFF.

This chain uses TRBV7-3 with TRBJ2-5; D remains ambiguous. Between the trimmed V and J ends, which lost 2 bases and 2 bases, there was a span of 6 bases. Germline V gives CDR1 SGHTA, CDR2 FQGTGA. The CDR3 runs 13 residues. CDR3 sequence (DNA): TGTGCCAGCAGCTTAGGCCCACAAGAGACCCAGTACTTC. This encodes CASSLGPQETQYF. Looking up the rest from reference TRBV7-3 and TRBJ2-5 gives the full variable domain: GAGVSQTPSNKVTEKGKYVELRCDPISGHTALYWYRQSLGQGPEFLIYFQGTGAADDSGLPNDRFFAVRPEGSVSTLKIQRTERGDSAVYLCASSLGPQETQYFGPGTRLLVL.

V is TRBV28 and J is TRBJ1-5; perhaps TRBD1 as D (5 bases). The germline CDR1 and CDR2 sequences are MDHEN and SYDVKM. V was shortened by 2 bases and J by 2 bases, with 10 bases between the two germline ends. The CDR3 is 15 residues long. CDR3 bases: TGTGCCAGCAGTTTAGGGGGGTCGGGCAATCAGCCCCAGCATTTT. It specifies CASSLGGSGNQPQHF.

DNA of the CDR3: TGCGCCAGCCGTAGCGGAGACCCCGGGGAGCTGTTTTTT. Its translation: CASRSGDPGELFF. This chain links TRBV5-1 with TRBJ2-2; D might be TRBD2 (6 bases). Germline CDR1 is SGHRS and CDR2 is YFSETQ. The length of the CDR3 is 13 residues. The germline V and J ends were trimmed by 7 bases and 6 bases, with 13 bases remaining between them.

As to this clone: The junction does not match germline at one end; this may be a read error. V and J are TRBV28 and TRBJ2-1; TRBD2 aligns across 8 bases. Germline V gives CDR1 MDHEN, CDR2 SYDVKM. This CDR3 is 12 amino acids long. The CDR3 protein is CASKLARGAGVF. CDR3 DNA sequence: TGTGCCAGCAAACTAGCGCGGGGGGCGGGGGTCTTC.

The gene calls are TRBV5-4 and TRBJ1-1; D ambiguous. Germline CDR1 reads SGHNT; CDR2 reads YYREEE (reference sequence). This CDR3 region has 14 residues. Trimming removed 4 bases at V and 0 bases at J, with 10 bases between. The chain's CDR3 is CASSPAVMNTEAFF. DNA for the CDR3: TGTGCCAGCAGCCCGGCGGTCATGAACACTGAAGCTTTCTTT.

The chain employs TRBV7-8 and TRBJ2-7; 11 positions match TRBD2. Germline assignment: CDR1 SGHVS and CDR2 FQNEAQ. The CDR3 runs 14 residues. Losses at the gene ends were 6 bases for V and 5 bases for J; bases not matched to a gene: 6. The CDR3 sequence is CASSTGTSGHEQYF. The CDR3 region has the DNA TGTGCCAGCAGTACCGGGACTAGCGGCCACGAGCAGTACTTC.

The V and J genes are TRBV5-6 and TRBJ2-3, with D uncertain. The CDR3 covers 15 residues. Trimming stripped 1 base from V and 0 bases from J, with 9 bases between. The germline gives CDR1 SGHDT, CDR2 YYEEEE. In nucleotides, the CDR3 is TGTGCCAGCAGCTTGTTGGGCGCTAGCACAGATACGCAGTATTTT. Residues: CASSLLGASTDTQYF. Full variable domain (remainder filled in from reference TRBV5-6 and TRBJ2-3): DAGVTQSPTHLIKTRGQQVTLRCSPKSGHDTVSWYQQALGQGPQFIFQYYEEEERQRGNFPDRFSGHQFPNYSSELNVNALLLGDSALYLCASSLLGASTDTQYFGPGTRLTVL.

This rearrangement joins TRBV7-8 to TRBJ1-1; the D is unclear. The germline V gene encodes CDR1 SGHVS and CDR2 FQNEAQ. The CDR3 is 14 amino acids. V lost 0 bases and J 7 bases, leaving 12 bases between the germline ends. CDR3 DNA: TGTGCCAGCAGCTTAGCATTTGTGGCATTTGAAGCTTTCTTT. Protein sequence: CASSLAFVAFEAFF.

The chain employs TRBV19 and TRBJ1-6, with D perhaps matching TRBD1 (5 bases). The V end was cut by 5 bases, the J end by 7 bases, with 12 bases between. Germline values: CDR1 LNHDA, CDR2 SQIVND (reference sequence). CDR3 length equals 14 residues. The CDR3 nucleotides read TGTGCCAGTAGTCAGGTGGCAGGGAATTCACCCCTCCACTTT. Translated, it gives CASSQVAGNSPLHF.

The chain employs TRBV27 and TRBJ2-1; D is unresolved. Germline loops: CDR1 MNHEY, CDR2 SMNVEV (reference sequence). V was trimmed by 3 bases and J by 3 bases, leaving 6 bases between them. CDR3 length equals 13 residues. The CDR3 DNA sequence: TGTGCCAGCAGTTTCCTCGTCTACAATGAGCAGTTCTTC. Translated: CASSFLVYNEQFF.

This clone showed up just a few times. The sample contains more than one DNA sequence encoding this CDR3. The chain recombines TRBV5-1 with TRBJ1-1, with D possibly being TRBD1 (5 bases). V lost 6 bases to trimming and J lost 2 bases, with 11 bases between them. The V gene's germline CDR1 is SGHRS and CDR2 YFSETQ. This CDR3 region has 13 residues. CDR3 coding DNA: TGCGCCAGCACTACGGGGGACAACACTGAAGCTTTCTTT. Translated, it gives CASTTGDNTEAFF.

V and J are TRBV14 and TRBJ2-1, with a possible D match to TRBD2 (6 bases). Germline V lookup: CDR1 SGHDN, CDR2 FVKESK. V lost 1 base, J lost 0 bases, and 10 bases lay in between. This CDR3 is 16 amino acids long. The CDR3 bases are TGTGCCAGCAGCCAAGGGGCGGGGCGCTCCTACAATGAGCAGTTCTTC. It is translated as CASSQGAGRSYNEQFF.

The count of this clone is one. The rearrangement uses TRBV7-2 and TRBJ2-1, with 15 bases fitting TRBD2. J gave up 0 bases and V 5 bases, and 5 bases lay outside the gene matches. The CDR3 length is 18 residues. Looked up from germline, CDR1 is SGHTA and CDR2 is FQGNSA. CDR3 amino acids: CASSGLAGGPSSYNEQFF. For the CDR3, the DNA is TGTGCCAGCAGCGGACTAGCGGGGGGGCCGAGCTCCTACAATGAGCAGTTCTTC.

CDR3 bases: TGTGCCAGCAGCTGGGGGACAGTCGACATTCAGTACTTC. Protein: CASSWGTVDIQYF. V gene TRBV5-6 combines with J gene TRBJ2-4; 7 bases are a match to TRBD1. CDR1 and CDR2 from the germline V gene are SGHDT and YYEEEE. With 3 bases clipped from V and 8 bases from J, the junction kept 5 bases outside the gene matches. This CDR3 region has 13 residues.

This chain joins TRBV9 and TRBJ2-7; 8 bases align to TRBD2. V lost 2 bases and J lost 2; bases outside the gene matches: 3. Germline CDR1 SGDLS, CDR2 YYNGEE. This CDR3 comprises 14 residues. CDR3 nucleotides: TGTGCCAGCAGCGTTAGCGGGGAACCCTACGAGCAGTACTTC. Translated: CASSVSGEPYEQYF.